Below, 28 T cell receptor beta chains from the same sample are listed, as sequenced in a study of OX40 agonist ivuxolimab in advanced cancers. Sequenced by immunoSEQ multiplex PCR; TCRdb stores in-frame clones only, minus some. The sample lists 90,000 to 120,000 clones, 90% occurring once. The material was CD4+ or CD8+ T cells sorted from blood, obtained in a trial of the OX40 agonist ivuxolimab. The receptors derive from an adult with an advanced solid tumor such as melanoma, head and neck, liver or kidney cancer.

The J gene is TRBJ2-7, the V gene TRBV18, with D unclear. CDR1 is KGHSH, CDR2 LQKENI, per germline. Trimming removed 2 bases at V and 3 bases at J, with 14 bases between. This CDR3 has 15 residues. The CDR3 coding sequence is TGTGCCAGCTCACCATATTCTAGTACTATCTACGAGCAGTACTTC. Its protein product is CASSPYSSTIYEQYF.

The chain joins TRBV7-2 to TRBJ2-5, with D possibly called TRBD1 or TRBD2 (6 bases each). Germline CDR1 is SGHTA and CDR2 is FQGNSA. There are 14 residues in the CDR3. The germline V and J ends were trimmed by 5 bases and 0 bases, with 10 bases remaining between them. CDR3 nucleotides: TGTGCCAGCAGCAAAGGGGGGAACCAAGAGACCCAGTACTTC. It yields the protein CASSKGGNQETQYF.

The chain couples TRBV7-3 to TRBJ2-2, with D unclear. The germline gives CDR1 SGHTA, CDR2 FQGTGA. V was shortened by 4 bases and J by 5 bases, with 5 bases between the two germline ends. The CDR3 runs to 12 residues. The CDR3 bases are TGTGCCAGCAGCTCCCGTACCGGGGAGCTGTTTTTT. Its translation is CASSSRTGELFF. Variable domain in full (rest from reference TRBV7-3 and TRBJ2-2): GAGVSQTPSNKVTEKGKYVELRCDPISGHTALYWYRQSLGQGPEFLIYFQGTGAADDSGLPNDRFFAVRPEGSVSTLKIQRTERGDSAVYLCASSSRTGELFFGEGSRLTVL.

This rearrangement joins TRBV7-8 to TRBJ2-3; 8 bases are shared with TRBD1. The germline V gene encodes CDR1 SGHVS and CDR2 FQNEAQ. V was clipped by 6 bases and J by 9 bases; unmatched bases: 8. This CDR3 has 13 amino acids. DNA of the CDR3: TGTGCCAGCAGTTTGGACAGGGTAGCGACGCAGTATTTT. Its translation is CASSLDRVATQYF.

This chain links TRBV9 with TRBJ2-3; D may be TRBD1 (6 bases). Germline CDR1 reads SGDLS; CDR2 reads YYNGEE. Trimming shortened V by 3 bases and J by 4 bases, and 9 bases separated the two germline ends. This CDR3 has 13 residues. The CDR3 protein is CASSAQGADTQYF. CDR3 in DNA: TGTGCCAGCAGCGCACAGGGCGCAGATACGCAGTATTTT. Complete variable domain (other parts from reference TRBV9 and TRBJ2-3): DSGVTQTPKHLITATGQRVTLRCSPRSGDLSVYWYQQSLDQGLQFLIQYYNGEERAKGNILERFSAQQFPDLHSELNLSSLELGDSALYFCASSAQGADTQYFGPGTRLTVL.

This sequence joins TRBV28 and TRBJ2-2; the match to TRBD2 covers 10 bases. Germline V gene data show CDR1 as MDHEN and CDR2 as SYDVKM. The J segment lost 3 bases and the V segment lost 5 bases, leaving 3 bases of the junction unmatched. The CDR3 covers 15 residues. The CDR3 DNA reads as TGTGCCAGCAGTCTGACTAGCGGGTACACCGGGGAGCTGTTTTTT. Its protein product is CASSLTSGYTGELFF.

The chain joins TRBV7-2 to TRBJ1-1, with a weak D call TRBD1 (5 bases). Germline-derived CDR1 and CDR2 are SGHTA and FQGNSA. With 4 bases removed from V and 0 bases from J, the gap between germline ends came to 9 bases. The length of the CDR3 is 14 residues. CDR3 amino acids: CASSSDTLNTEAFF. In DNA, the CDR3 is TGTGCCAGCAGCTCGGACACCTTGAACACTGAAGCTTTCTTT.

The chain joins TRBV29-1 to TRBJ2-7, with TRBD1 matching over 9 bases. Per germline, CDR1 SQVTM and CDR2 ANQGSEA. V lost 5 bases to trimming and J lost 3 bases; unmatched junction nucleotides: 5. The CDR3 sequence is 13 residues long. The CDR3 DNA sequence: TGCAGCGTTACCGGGACAGGGTTCTACGAGCAGTACTTC. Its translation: CSVTGTGFYEQYF.

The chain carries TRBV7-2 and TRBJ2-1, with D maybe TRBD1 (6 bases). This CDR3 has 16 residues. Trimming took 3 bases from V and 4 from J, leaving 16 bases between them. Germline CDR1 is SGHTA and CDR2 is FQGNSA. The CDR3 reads CASSLSVQGRYNEQFF. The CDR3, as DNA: TGTGCCAGCAGCTTGAGCGTACAGGGACGGTACAATGAGCAGTTCTTC.

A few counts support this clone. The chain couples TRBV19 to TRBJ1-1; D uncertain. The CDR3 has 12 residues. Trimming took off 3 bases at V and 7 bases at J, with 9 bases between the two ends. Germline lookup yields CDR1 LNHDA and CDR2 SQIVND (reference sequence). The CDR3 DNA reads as TGTGCCAGTAGTATCGAGTGGCATGAAGCTTTCTTT. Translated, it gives CASSIEWHEAFF. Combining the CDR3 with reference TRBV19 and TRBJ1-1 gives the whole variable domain DGGITQSPKYLFRKEGQNVTLSCEQNLNHDAMYWYRQDPGQGLRLIYYSQIVNDFQKGDIAEGYSVSREKKESFPLTVTSAQKNPTAFYLCASSIEWHEAFFGQGTRLTVV.

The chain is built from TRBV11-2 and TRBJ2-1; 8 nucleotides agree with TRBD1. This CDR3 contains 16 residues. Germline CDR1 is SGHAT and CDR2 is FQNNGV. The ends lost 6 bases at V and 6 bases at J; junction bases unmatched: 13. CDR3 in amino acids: CASRRLRGRTGNEQFF. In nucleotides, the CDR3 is TGTGCCAGCAGACGCCTCAGGGGGCGAACTGGCAATGAGCAGTTCTTC.

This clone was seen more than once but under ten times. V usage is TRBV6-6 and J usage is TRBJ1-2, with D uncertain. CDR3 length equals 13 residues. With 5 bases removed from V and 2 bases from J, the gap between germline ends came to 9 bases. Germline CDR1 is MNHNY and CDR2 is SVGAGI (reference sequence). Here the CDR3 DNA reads TGTGCCAGCAGTAATCAGGAAAACTATGGCTACACCTTC. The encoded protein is CASSNQENYGYTF.

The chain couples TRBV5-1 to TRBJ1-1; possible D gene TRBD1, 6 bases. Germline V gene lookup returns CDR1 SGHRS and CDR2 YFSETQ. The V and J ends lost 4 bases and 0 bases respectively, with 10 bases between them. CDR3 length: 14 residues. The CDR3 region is CASSGTGMNTEAFF. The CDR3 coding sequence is TGCGCCAGCAGCGGTACAGGGATGAACACTGAAGCTTTCTTT.

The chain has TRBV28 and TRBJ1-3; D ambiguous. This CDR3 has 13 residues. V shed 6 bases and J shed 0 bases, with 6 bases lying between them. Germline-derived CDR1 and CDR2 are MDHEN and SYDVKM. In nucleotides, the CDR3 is TGTGCCAGCAGGAGAGTCTCTGGAAACACCATATATTTT. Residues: CASRRVSGNTIYF. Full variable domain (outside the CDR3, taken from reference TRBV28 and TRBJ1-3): DVKVTQSSRYLVKRTGEKVFLECVQDMDHENMFWYRQDPGLGLRLIYFSYDVKMKEKGDIPEGYSVSREKKERFSLILESASTNQTSMYLCASRRVSGNTIYFGEGSWLTVV.

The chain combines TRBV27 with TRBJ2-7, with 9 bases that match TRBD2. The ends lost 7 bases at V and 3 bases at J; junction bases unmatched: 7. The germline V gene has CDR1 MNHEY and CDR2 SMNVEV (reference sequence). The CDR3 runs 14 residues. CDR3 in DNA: TGTGCCAGCAAAGATAGCGGGAGCCTCTACGAGCAGTACTTC. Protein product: CASKDSGSLYEQYF.

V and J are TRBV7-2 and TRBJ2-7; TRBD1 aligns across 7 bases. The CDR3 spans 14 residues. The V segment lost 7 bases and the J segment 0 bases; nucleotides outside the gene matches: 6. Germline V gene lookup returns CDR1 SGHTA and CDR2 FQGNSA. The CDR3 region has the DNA TGTGCCAGCAACCGGGGACAGAGCTCCTACGAGCAGTACTTC. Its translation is CASNRGQSSYEQYF.

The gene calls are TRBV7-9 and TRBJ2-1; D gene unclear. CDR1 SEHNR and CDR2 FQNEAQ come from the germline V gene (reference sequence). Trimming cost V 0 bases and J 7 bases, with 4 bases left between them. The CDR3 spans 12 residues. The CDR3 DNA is TGTGCCAGCAGCTTAGCGTCGAATGAGCAGTTCTTC. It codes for CASSLASNEQFF.

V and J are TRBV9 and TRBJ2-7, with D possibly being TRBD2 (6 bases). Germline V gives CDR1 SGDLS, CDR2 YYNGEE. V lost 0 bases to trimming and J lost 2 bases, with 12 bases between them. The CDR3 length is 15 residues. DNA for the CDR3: TGTGCCAGCAGCGTAGGTCCGGGAGTTACCTACGAGCAGTACTTC. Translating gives CASSVGPGVTYEQYF.

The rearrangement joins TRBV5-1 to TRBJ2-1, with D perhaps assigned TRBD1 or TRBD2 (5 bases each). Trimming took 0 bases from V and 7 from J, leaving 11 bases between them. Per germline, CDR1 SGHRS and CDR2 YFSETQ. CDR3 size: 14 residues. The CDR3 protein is CASSLAGTTNEQFF. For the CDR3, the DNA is TGCGCCAGCAGCTTGGCCGGGACCACAAATGAGCAGTTCTTC.

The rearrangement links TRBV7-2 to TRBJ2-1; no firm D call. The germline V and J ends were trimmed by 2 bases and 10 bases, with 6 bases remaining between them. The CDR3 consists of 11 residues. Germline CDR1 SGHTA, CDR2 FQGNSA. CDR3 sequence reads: CASSLNGEQFF. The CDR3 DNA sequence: TGTGCCAGCAGCTTAAACGGCGAGCAGTTCTTC.

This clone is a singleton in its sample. This chain's CDR3 is CATSRDSGTANEQFF. In nucleotides, the CDR3 is TGTGCCACCAGCAGAGATTCCGGGACAGCAAATGAGCAGTTCTTC. V and J are TRBV15 and TRBJ2-1; 7 bases align to TRBD1. The CDR3 is made up of 15 amino acids. Looked up from germline, CDR1 is LNHNV and CDR2 is YYDKDF (reference sequence). Trimming at V came to 0 bases and at J to 7 bases, leaving 6 bases not matched to a gene.

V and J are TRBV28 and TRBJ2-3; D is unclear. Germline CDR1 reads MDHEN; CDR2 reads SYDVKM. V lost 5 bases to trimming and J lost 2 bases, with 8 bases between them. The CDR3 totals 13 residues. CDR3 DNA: TGTGCCAGCAGTACCTCTCACACAGATACGCAGTATTTT. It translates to CASSTSHTDTQYF.

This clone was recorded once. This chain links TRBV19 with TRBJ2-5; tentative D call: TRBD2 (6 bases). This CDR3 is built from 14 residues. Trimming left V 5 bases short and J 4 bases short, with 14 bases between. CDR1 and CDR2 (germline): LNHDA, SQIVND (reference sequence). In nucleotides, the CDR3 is TGTGCCAGTAGTCGGGAGAAGCGCTCAGAGACCCAGTACTTC. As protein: CASSREKRSETQYF.

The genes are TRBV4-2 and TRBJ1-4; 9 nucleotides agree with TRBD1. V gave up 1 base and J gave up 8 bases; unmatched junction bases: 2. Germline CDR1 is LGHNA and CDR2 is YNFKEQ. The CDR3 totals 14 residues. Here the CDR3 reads CASSQGQGGEKLFF. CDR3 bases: TGTGCCAGCAGCCAAGGACAGGGGGGGGAAAAACTGTTTTTT.

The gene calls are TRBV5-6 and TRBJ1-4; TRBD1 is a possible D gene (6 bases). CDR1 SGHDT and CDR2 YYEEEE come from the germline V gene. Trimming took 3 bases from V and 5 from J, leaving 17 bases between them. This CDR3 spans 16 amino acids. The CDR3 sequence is CASSSQVGGDNEKLFF. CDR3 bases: TGTGCCAGCAGCTCCCAAGTCGGGGGCGACAATGAAAAACTGTTTTTT.

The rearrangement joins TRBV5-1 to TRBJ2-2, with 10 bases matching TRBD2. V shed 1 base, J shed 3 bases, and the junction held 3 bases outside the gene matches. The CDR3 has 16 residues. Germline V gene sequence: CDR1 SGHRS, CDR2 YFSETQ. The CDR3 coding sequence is TGCGCCAGCAGCTTGACTAGCGGGACTCACACCGGGGAGCTGTTTTTT. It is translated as CASSLTSGTHTGELFF.

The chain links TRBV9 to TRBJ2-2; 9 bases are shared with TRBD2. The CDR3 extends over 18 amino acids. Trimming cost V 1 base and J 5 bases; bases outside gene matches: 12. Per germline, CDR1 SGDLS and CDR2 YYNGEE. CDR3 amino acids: CASSVTARREGNTGELFF. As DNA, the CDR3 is TGTGCCAGCAGCGTAACCGCTCGGCGGGAGGGGAATACCGGGGAGCTGTTTTTT.

CDR3 sequence (DNA): TGTGCCAGCAGTTCGCCGGGGGGGACCTCCGGCATTCAGTACTTC. This gives the protein CASSSPGGTSGIQYF. V gene TRBV28 combines with J gene TRBJ2-4; 8 nucleotides line up with TRBD2. The V gene's germline CDR1 is MDHEN and CDR2 SYDVKM. V was clipped by 4 bases and J by 9 bases; unmatched bases: 11. This CDR3 is 15 amino acids long.